These 5 T cell receptor beta chains came from one sample sequenced in a study of T cell changes during pregnancy in multiple sclerosis. The repertoire was sequenced with immunoSEQ multiplex PCR; TCRdb's copy has only in-frame clones and lacks some. The sample carries roughly 38,000 clones, roughly 90% recorded once. Sequencing was performed on peripheral blood, taken in the third trimester of pregnancy. These receptors all stem from a female donor in good health, enrolled as a control in a pregnancy study.

The CDR3 sequence: CASSPVGVVGTDTQYF. The DNA of the CDR3 is TGTGCCAGCAGTCCGGTAGGGGTCGTGGGCACAGATACGCAGTATTTT. The chain uses TRBV6-6 and TRBJ2-3; tentative D call: TRBD1 (5 bases). The CDR3 consists of 16 residues. In germline, CDR1 is MNHNY, CDR2 SVGAGI (reference sequence). The V gene lost 5 bases and the J gene lost 1 base, with 16 bases spanning the gap.

The chain is built from TRBV4-3 and TRBJ1-3; 9 positions agree with TRBD1. Germline values: CDR1 LGHNA, CDR2 YSLEER. The CDR3 is 16 residues long. The ends lost 0 bases at V and 4 bases at J; junction bases unmatched: 4. The CDR3, as DNA: TGCGCCAGCAGCCAAGACTCCGGGACAGGGGGAAACACCATATATTTT. Translated, it gives CASSQDSGTGGNTIYF.

The chain combines TRBV30 with TRBJ1-2, with D unresolved. V lost 7 bases and J lost 8, with 20 bases in between. The CDR3 sequence is 13 residues long. Germline assignment: CDR1 GTSNPN and CDR2 SVGIG (reference sequence). The CDR3 DNA is TGTGCCTCCGACCCCACACAGAGATGGGGCTACACCTTC. It encodes CASDPTQRWGYTF.

V and J are TRBV4-1 and TRBJ2-7, with 7 positions matching TRBD1. Losses at the gene ends were 3 bases for V and 3 bases for J; bases not matched to a gene: 8. Germline V gives CDR1 MGHRA, CDR2 YSYEKL. The CDR3 runs to 15 residues. CDR3 region: CASSQSDREIYEQYF. For the CDR3, the DNA is TGCGCCAGCAGCCAGTCAGACAGGGAGATCTACGAGCAGTACTTC.

The rearrangement links TRBV7-2 to TRBJ1-2; 7 positions agree with TRBD1. Per the germline V gene, CDR1 is SGHTA and CDR2 is FQGNSA. Unmatched junction bases numbered 8, after V lost 1 base and J lost 0 bases. The CDR3 spans 17 residues. CDR3: CASSLGQGNPANYGYTF. The CDR3 DNA is TGTGCCAGCAGCTTAGGACAGGGCAACCCAGCTAACTATGGCTACACCTTC.